One and the same sample provided the 29 T cell receptor beta chains below, sequenced in a study of T cell responses to AZD1222 COVID-19 vaccine. The method was immunoSEQ multiplex PCR; TCRdb's version includes in-frame clones alone and lacks a portion of them. The profile shows 90,000 to 120,000 clones, around 94% of them singletons. Sequenced material: peripheral blood, taken on day 0 of AZD1222 vaccination. The origin of the receptors is an adult in good health.

The chain is built from TRBV30 and TRBJ2-1; a weak D match, TRBD2 (5 bases). Germline V gene sequence: CDR1 GTSNPN, CDR2 SVGIG (reference sequence). CDR3 length equals 15 residues. V lost 1 base to trimming and J lost 7 bases, with 17 bases between them. The CDR3 DNA reads as TGTGCCTGGAGTGGTCTTAGTGGGAGAAGGAATGAGCAGTTCTTC. As protein: CAWSGLSGRRNEQFF.

The chain combines TRBV5-6 with TRBJ1-3; no clear D. The germline V and J ends were trimmed by 1 base and 0 bases, with 5 bases remaining between them. Germline CDR1 is SGHDT and CDR2 is YYEEEE. The CDR3 extends over 14 amino acids. The CDR3 protein is CASSLLDSGNTIYF. For the CDR3, the DNA is TGTGCCAGCAGCTTGTTGGACTCTGGAAACACCATATATTTT.

The chain is built from TRBV6-2 or TRBV6-3 and TRBJ1-2, with unresolved D. Germline loops: CDR1 MNHEY, CDR2 SVGEGT. The V and J ends lost 2 bases and 5 bases respectively, with 6 bases between them. This CDR3 spans 12 amino acids. The CDR3 sequence: CASSYQFYGYTF. In DNA, the CDR3 is TGTGCCAGCAGTTACCAGTTTTATGGCTACACCTTC.

The chain has TRBV30 and TRBJ2-2; the match to TRBD1 covers 7 bases. Trimming cost V 3 bases and J 3 bases; bases outside gene matches: 4. The CDR3 sequence is 14 residues long. In germline, CDR1 is GTSNPN, CDR2 SVGIG (reference sequence). DNA of the CDR3: TGTGCCTGGAGCGAGGGGGCGGACACCGGGGAGCTGTTTTTT. This encodes CAWSEGADTGELFF.

The rearrangement uses TRBV27 and TRBJ2-7, with D unresolved. The germline V gene encodes CDR1 MNHEY and CDR2 SMNVEV (reference sequence). The V gene lost 6 bases and the J gene lost 2 bases, with 11 bases spanning the gap. The CDR3 loop spans 13 amino acids. The CDR3, as DNA: TGTGCCAGCAGCTTGACATATACCTACGAGCAGTACTTC. The encoded protein is CASSLTYTYEQYF.

The chain uses TRBV9 and TRBJ2-7, with D possibly being TRBD2 (5 bases). Trimming shortened V by 3 bases and J by 2 bases, and 6 bases separated the two germline ends. CDR3 length equals 12 residues. CDR1 and CDR2 (germline): SGDLS, YYNGEE. The CDR3 sequence: CASSAGAYEQYF. CDR3 coding DNA: TGTGCCAGCAGCGCCGGGGCCTACGAGCAGTACTTC.

The V call is TRBV19, the J call TRBJ1-2; 9 nucleotides align to TRBD1. Germline lookup yields CDR1 LNHDA and CDR2 SQIVND (reference sequence). There are 15 residues in the CDR3. The J segment lost 6 bases and the V segment lost 4 bases, leaving 9 bases of the junction unmatched. The CDR3 bases are TGTGCCAGTAGTACGGGACAGGGAGGATGGGATGGCTACACCTTC. As protein: CASSTGQGGWDGYTF.

The J gene is TRBJ1-2, the V gene TRBV5-1; possible D gene TRBD1, 6 bases. Germline V lookup: CDR1 SGHRS, CDR2 YFSETQ. The CDR3 contains 15 residues. The ends were cut back, 0 bases at V and 4 bases at J, with 13 bases in the middle. DNA of the CDR3: TGCGCCAGCAGCTTGGTCACAGGGAATGGCTATGGCTACACCTTC. Protein product: CASSLVTGNGYGYTF.

The chain combines TRBV2 with TRBJ1-5; TRBD1 matches at 8 bases. Germline CDR1 SNHLY, CDR2 FYNNEI. This CDR3 has 15 amino acids. V was pared by 6 bases and J by 4 bases, with 8 bases of the junction left unmatched. CDR3 sequence reads: CASRPRQGRNQPQHF. The CDR3 bases are TGTGCCAGCAGACCACGACAGGGGAGAAATCAGCCCCAGCATTTT.

J is TRBJ1-5 and V is TRBV6-1; D gene unclear. Trimming removed 2 bases at V and 0 bases at J, with 17 bases between. CDR3 length equals 18 residues. The germline V gene has CDR1 MNHNS and CDR2 SASEGT. As DNA, the CDR3 is TGTGCCAGCAGTGAACGCACACGATATGGGCATAGCAATCAGCCCCAGCATTTT. It yields the protein CASSERTRYGHSNQPQHF.

The J gene is TRBJ1-4, the V gene TRBV6-5, with 9 bases that match TRBD1. The germline CDR1 and CDR2 sequences are MNHEY and SVGAGI. CDR3 length: 14 amino acids. The ends lost 11 bases at V and 7 bases at J; junction bases unmatched: 11. This CDR3 is CAALGTGGLEKLFF. Here the CDR3 DNA reads TGTGCCGCACTTGGCACAGGGGGCCTTGAAAAACTGTTTTTT.

The chain uses TRBV19 and TRBJ1-5, with a weak D call TRBD1 (5 bases). The CDR3 covers 15 residues. V was shortened by 7 bases and J by 1 base, with 14 bases between the two germline ends. Germline CDR1 is LNHDA and CDR2 is SQIVND (reference sequence). CDR3 residues: CASMWQGRSNQPQHF. The CDR3, as DNA: TGTGCCAGTATGTGGCAGGGTCGGAGCAATCAGCCCCAGCATTTT.

This clone was observed once. The chain carries TRBV15 and TRBJ2-7, with 8 bases fitting TRBD1. Germline CDR1 reads LNHNV; CDR2 reads YYDKDF (reference sequence). Unmatched junction bases numbered 8, after V lost 3 bases and J lost 7 bases. This CDR3 is 14 amino acids long. The CDR3 is CATSSSDRVMEQYF. The CDR3 nucleotides read TGTGCCACCAGCAGCTCGGACAGGGTAATGGAGCAGTACTTC.

The chain carries TRBV5-8 and TRBJ1-1; D uncertain. The V gene lost 6 bases and the J gene lost 0 bases, with 12 bases spanning the gap. From germline, CDR1 is SGHTS and CDR2 YDEGEE. The CDR3 runs 14 residues. In DNA, the CDR3 is TGTGCCAGCACCCTAACAGATTTGAACACTGAAGCTTTCTTT. This gives the protein CASTLTDLNTEAFF.

V and J are TRBV15 and TRBJ1-5, with D unresolved. The CDR3 runs 17 residues. Between the trimmed V and J ends, which lost 0 bases and 0 bases, there was a span of 12 bases. Germline V gene lookup returns CDR1 LNHNV and CDR2 YYDKDF (reference sequence). Here the CDR3 DNA reads TGTGCCACCAGCAGAGATTTTACAGACTTTAGCAATCAGCCCCAGCATTTT. It is translated as CATSRDFTDFSNQPQHF.

The rearrangement links TRBV4-1 to TRBJ2-4, with D possibly TRBD2 on 6 matching bases. The germline V gene encodes CDR1 MGHRA and CDR2 YSYEKL. Trimming stripped 0 bases from V and 10 bases from J, with 25 bases between. This CDR3 is built from 18 residues. CDR3 loop: CASSQESQSWIPGRIQYF. The CDR3 nucleotides read TGCGCCAGCAGCCAAGAATCTCAAAGTTGGATCCCAGGGAGGATTCAGTACTTC.

The chain joins TRBV5-1 to TRBJ2-7, with TRBD2 matching 10 bases. The junction had 7 bases not matched to a gene; V was cut back by 3 bases and J by 4 bases. CDR1 SGHRS and CDR2 YFSETQ come from the germline V gene. This CDR3 has 15 amino acids. In DNA form, the CDR3 reads TGCGCCAGCAGCTCAAGGGTAGCGGGAGGATACGAGCAGTACTTC. As protein: CASSSRVAGGYEQYF.

The rearrangement joins TRBV2 to TRBJ1-5; 8 nucleotides align to TRBD1. Looked up from germline, CDR1 is SNHLY and CDR2 is FYNNEI. This CDR3 is built from 14 residues. The trim removed 3 bases at V and 5 bases at J, leaving 3 bases unmatched. This CDR3 reads CASSEDREYQPQHF. The CDR3 nucleotides are TGTGCCAGCAGTGAGGACAGGGAGTATCAGCCCCAGCATTTT.

The chain is built from TRBV18 and TRBJ2-6, with D perhaps matching TRBD1 (5 bases). Trimming took off 6 bases at V and 1 base at J, with 16 bases between the two ends. Germline lookup yields CDR1 KGHSH and CDR2 LQKENI. The CDR3 has 17 amino acids. This chain's CDR3 is CASSPLQVPSGANVLTF. The CDR3, as DNA: TGTGCCAGCTCCCCATTACAGGTCCCATCTGGGGCCAACGTCCTGACTTTC.

The chain links TRBV18 to TRBJ1-2; TRBD1 might be the D (5 bases). Per the germline V gene, CDR1 is KGHSH and CDR2 is LQKENI. V was clipped by 8 bases and J by 2 bases, with 12 bases between them. The CDR3 contains 13 residues. CDR3 coding DNA: TGTGCCAGCGCAGAGACAGAAAACTATGGCTACACCTTC. Translating it yields CASAETENYGYTF.

The rearrangement links TRBV19 to TRBJ1-1; 8 bases are a match to TRBD1. J gave up 6 bases and V 4 bases, and 16 bases lay outside the gene matches. The germline gives CDR1 LNHDA, CDR2 SQIVND (reference sequence). CDR3 length: 17 residues. CDR3 DNA: TGTGCCAGTAGTAGGGGACAGGTGGCCGCGATGGGTGCTGAAGCTTTCTTT. It codes for CASSRGQVAAMGAEAFF.

The CDR3 protein is CASSSPQGSNTGELFF. CDR3 coding DNA: TGTGCCAGCAGCTCTCCACAAGGCTCGAACACCGGGGAGCTGTTTTTT. This chain uses TRBV7-8 with TRBJ2-2, with D hard to call. Trimming stripped 4 bases from V and 0 bases from J, with 12 bases between. Germline V gives CDR1 SGHVS, CDR2 FQNEAQ. The CDR3 extends over 16 amino acids.

The chain has TRBV19 and TRBJ2-1; perhaps TRBD2 as D (5 bases). V shed 4 bases and J shed 10 bases, with 14 bases lying between them. The CDR3 length is 13 residues. Per germline, CDR1 LNHDA and CDR2 SQIVND (reference sequence). CDR3 sequence reads: CASSKREVGEQFF. The CDR3 DNA follows: TGTGCCAGTAGTAAGAGGGAAGTTGGGGAGCAGTTCTTC.

The rearrangement joins TRBV7-9 to TRBJ2-7, with a weak D call TRBD1 (6 bases). V lost 5 bases and J 3 bases, leaving 17 bases between the germline ends. From germline, CDR1 is SEHNR and CDR2 FQNEAQ (reference sequence). CDR3 size: 15 residues. CDR3 coding DNA: TGTGCCAGCAGCCCCCCCGTCGGACAGATCTACGAGCAGTACTTC. Amino acids: CASSPPVGQIYEQYF.

The chain combines TRBV12-3 or TRBV12-4 with TRBJ1-2, with a weak D call TRBD1 (5 bases). This CDR3 has 12 residues. V was shortened by 3 bases and J by 7 bases, with 9 bases between the two germline ends. CDR3 region: CASSLTVAGYTF. The CDR3 coding sequence is TGTGCCAGCAGTTTGACAGTAGCTGGCTACACCTTC.

The chain combines TRBV10-3 with TRBJ2-2, with 9 positions matching TRBD2. V dropped 10 bases and J dropped 4; count of bases not matched to a gene: 16. This CDR3 spans 17 amino acids. Germline CDR1 ENHRY, CDR2 SYGVKD. CDR3 loop: CASYVRREGQSTGELFF. DNA of the CDR3: TGTGCCAGTTATGTTAGGCGGGAGGGCCAGAGCACCGGGGAGCTGTTTTTT.

The genes are TRBV30 and TRBJ1-1; D gene uncertain. The CDR3 is 13 amino acids. The germline CDR1 and CDR2 sequences are GTSNPN and SVGIG (reference sequence). Deletions cut 1 base from V and 0 bases from J, with 6 bases between. DNA of the CDR3: TGTGCCTGGAGTGAAGGGATGAACACTGAAGCTTTCTTT. As protein: CAWSEGMNTEAFF. Variable domain in full (rest from reference TRBV30 and TRBJ1-1): SQTIHQWPATLVQPVGSPLSLECTVEGTSNPNLYWYRQAAGRGLQLLFYSVGIGQISSEVPQNLSASRPQDRQFILSSKKLLLSDSGFYLCAWSEGMNTEAFFGQGTRLTVV.

The DNA for the CDR3 is TGTGCCAGCAGCTTAGCGGGGCAGGTCTATGGCTACACCTTC. It codes for CASSLAGQVYGYTF. V usage is TRBV7-9 and J usage is TRBJ1-2; tentative D call: TRBD1 (5 bases). The CDR3 is 14 residues long. Trimming stripped 0 bases from V and 4 bases from J, with 9 bases between. Germline values: CDR1 SEHNR, CDR2 FQNEAQ (reference sequence).

V usage is TRBV5-1 and J usage is TRBJ1-5; no reliable D call. Trimming stripped 0 bases from V and 1 base from J, with 11 bases between. The CDR3 contains 16 residues. Looked up from germline, CDR1 is SGHRS and CDR2 is YFSETQ. Written as DNA, the CDR3 is TGCGCCAGCAGCTTGGGATCAGGCGGGAGCAATCAGCCCCAGCATTTT. Translated: CASSLGSGGSNQPQHF.